Presented here are 27 T cell receptor beta chains from one specimen sequenced in a study of cytomegalovirus exposure and HLA in healthy donors. The PCR contained 60 Vbeta and 13 Jbeta primers. Measured with immunoSEQ multiplex PCR; TCRdb has only the in-frame clones, and not every one. Counted here are about 96,000 clones, about four fifths occurring once; the ten biggest clones make up 2.5% to 3%. The specimen sequenced was PBMCs. The source of these receptors is a female donor in good health and CMV-seropositive.

CDR3 protein: CASSFPPASGRYEQYF. In DNA form, the CDR3 reads TGTGCCAGCAGCTTCCCCCCGGCTAGCGGGAGGTACGAGCAGTACTTC. The chain links TRBV5-4 to TRBJ2-7; 11 bases map to TRBD2. J lost 4 bases, V lost 2 bases, and 8 bases had no gene match. Germline-derived CDR1 and CDR2 are SGHNT and YYREEE (reference sequence). This CDR3 has 16 residues.

The chain is built from TRBV7-2 and TRBJ2-1; a weak D match, TRBD1 (6 bases). The CDR3 extends over 14 amino acids. Germline-derived CDR1 and CDR2 are SGHTA and FQGNSA. Trimming cost V 5 bases and J 2 bases, with 10 bases left between them. CDR3 nucleotides: TGTGCCAGCAGCCTTTCAGGGGCCTACAATGAGCAGTTCTTC. Protein product: CASSLSGAYNEQFF.

The chain employs TRBV6-5 and TRBJ1-2; D remains ambiguous. The CDR3 runs to 15 residues. Trimming took 0 bases from V and 6 from J, leaving 14 bases between them. The germline CDR1 and CDR2 sequences are MNHEY and SVGAGI. The CDR3 coding sequence is TGTGCCAGCAGTTACTCGGAGCCCGCTTCTCATGGCTACACCTTC. Its translation is CASSYSEPASHGYTF.

The chain is built from TRBV6-1 and TRBJ2-5; 9 positions match TRBD1. This CDR3 is 13 amino acids long. Germline CDR1 reads MNHNS; CDR2 reads SASEGT. V gave up 6 bases and J gave up 4 bases; unmatched junction bases: 3. The CDR3: CASRTGGPETQYF. DNA of the CDR3: TGTGCCAGCAGAACAGGGGGCCCAGAGACCCAGTACTTC.

The chain links TRBV28 to TRBJ2-7; 8 nucleotides match TRBD1. The CDR3 is 15 amino acids. In germline, CDR1 is MDHEN, CDR2 SYDVKM. V lost 4 bases to trimming and J lost 1 base; unmatched junction nucleotides: 6. The CDR3, as DNA: TGTGCCAGCAGTTCTGGGGGGACAGGTTCCTACGAGCAGTACTTC. It encodes CASSSGGTGSYEQYF.

The sample holds a few counts of this clone. The CDR3 is CASSYGGAYNSPLHF. DNA of the CDR3: TGTGCCAGCAGTTATGGGGGCGCGTATAATTCACCCCTCCACTTT. The chain carries TRBV6-5 and TRBJ1-6, with a weak D call TRBD1 (6 bases). Germline V CDR1 and CDR2: MNHEY, SVGAGI. This CDR3 comprises 15 residues. The V gene lost 3 bases and the J gene lost 4 bases, with 10 bases spanning the gap.

The CDR3: CASSYGREKNQPQHF. For the CDR3, the DNA is TGTGCCAGCAGTTACGGCAGGGAAAAAAATCAGCCCCAGCATTTT. This chain joins TRBV6-6 and TRBJ1-5; a possible D gene is TRBD1 (5 bases). The length of the CDR3 is 15 residues. The V end lost 2 bases, the J end lost 4 bases, and 12 bases lay between the germline ends. Germline CDR1 and CDR2: MNHNY and SVGAGI (reference sequence).

This chain uses TRBV20-1 with TRBJ2-5, with D uncertain. V gave up 5 bases and J gave up 3 bases, with 7 bases separating them. This CDR3 is 11 amino acids long. CDR1 is DFQATT and CDR2 is SNEGSKA in the germline V gene (reference sequence). CDR3 loop: CSAPPEETQYF. CDR3 nucleotide sequence: TGCAGTGCTCCTCCTGAAGAGACCCAGTACTTC.

The V gene is TRBV4-2, the J gene TRBJ2-3; 8 nucleotides align to TRBD2. The CDR3 totals 17 residues. Germline assignment: CDR1 LGHNA and CDR2 YNFKEQ. V gave up 1 base and J gave up 1 base; unmatched junction bases: 7. The CDR3 protein is CASSQVITSGGTDTQYF. Written as DNA, the CDR3 is TGTGCCAGCAGCCAAGTGATTACTAGCGGTGGCACAGATACGCAGTATTTT.

V gene TRBV6-5 combines with J gene TRBJ2-2; tentative D call: TRBD1 (5 bases). The CDR3 totals 14 residues. CDR1 and CDR2 (germline): MNHEY, SVGAGI. The germline V and J ends were trimmed by 6 bases and 0 bases, with 8 bases remaining between them. The CDR3 sequence: CASRTAANTGELFF. The CDR3 nucleotides are TGTGCCAGCAGGACAGCCGCGAACACCGGGGAGCTGTTTTTT.

The chain links TRBV18 to TRBJ2-7; perhaps TRBD1 as D (6 bases). This CDR3 contains 14 residues. V dropped 2 bases and J dropped 0 bases, with 8 bases sitting between them. Looked up from germline, CDR1 is KGHSH and CDR2 is LQKENI. CDR3 in amino acids: CASSPRDNSYEQYF. The CDR3 DNA follows: TGTGCCAGCTCACCAAGGGACAACTCCTACGAGCAGTACTTC.

Within the sample, this clone is medium-sized. This chain joins TRBV4-3 and TRBJ2-1, with a possible D match to TRBD2 (5 bases). The ends were cut back, 0 bases at V and 1 base at J, with 7 bases in the middle. The germline gives CDR1 LGHNA, CDR2 YSLEER. This CDR3 is built from 15 residues. The CDR3 reads CASSQEQRSYNEQFF. For the CDR3, the DNA is TGCGCCAGCAGCCAAGAACAGCGGTCCTACAATGAGCAGTTCTTC.

This clone was observed a few times. V gene TRBV23-1 combines with J gene TRBJ2-7; TRBD2 agrees at 8 bases. TRBV23-1 is marked as an open reading frame, function uncertain. The CDR3 spans 17 residues. V was clipped by 3 bases and J by 2 bases; unmatched bases: 12. The CDR3 nucleotides are TGCGCCAGCAGTCAGTACCCCCCCGCGGGGGGAGCCTACGAGCAGTACTTC. This codes for CASSQYPPAGGAYEQYF.

The J gene is TRBJ2-7, the V gene TRBV30; weak D call: TRBD1 (6 bases). Germline V gene data show CDR1 as GTSNPN and CDR2 as SVGIG (reference sequence). The V and J ends lost 2 bases and 0 bases respectively, with 8 bases between them. The CDR3 contains 13 residues. CDR3 bases: TGTGCCTGGAGTCGGACAGCCTCCTACGAGCAGTACTTC. The encoded protein is CAWSRTASYEQYF.

The genes are TRBV5-1 and TRBJ2-7; 7 bases map to TRBD1. The CDR3 contains 14 residues. Looked up from germline, CDR1 is SGHRS and CDR2 is YFSETQ. V lost 3 bases and J lost 3; bases outside the gene matches: 6. Here the CDR3 DNA reads TGCGCCAGCAGCTCCATGGGACAGAGCTACGAGCAGTACTTC. This translates into CASSSMGQSYEQYF. The full variable domain, completed using reference TRBV5-1 and TRBJ2-7, is KAGVTQTPRYLIKTRGQQVTLSCSPISGHRSVSWYQQTPGQGLQFLFEYFSETQRNKGNFPGRFSGRQFSNSRSEMNVSTLELGDSALYLCASSSMGQSYEQYFGPGTRLTVT.

This clone has only a few counts. V usage is TRBV6-6 and J usage is TRBJ2-2; 10 positions agree with TRBD1. The V segment lost 11 bases and the J segment 8 bases; nucleotides outside the gene matches: 2. The CDR3 runs to 11 residues. From germline, CDR1 is MNHNY and CDR2 SVGAGI (reference sequence). The CDR3 nucleotides read TGTGCCGGACAGGGGGAAGGGGAGCTGTTTTTT. Amino acids: CAGQGEGELFF.

The V and J genes are TRBV5-1 and TRBJ2-3; D uncertain. The CDR3 totals 15 residues. Germline V gene data show CDR1 as SGHRS and CDR2 as YFSETQ. Deletions cut 0 bases from V and 0 bases from J, with 8 bases between. DNA for the CDR3: TGCGCCAGCAGCTTGGTGCAGACTAGCACAGATACGCAGTATTTT. Translated: CASSLVQTSTDTQYF.

This clone came up once. The chain joins TRBV9 to TRBJ1-2; D not resolved. This CDR3 is built from 12 residues. CDR1 and CDR2 from the germline V gene are SGDLS and YYNGEE. The germline V and J ends were trimmed by 4 bases and 12 bases, with 16 bases remaining between them. In DNA form, the CDR3 reads TGTGCCAGCAGCCCTAACGTTGAGGGAAACACCTTC. Residues: CASSPNVEGNTF.

V and J are TRBV2 and TRBJ1-2; 7 positions match TRBD1. Losses at the gene ends were 5 bases for V and 3 bases for J; bases not matched to a gene: 3. Germline CDR1 is SNHLY and CDR2 is FYNNEI. This CDR3 comprises 13 residues. This CDR3 reads CASSRQGYYGYTF. CDR3 nucleotides: TGTGCCAGCAGTCGACAGGGCTACTATGGCTACACCTTC.

This clone was counted only a few times. The rearrangement joins TRBV7-6 to TRBJ1-1; D might be TRBD1 (6 bases). CDR1 and CDR2 (germline): SGHVS, FNYEAQ. V lost 2 bases, J lost 0 bases, and 13 bases lay in between. There are 16 residues in the CDR3. The CDR3 sequence: CASSLLQGTMNTEAFF. The CDR3 coding sequence is TGTGCCAGCAGCTTACTACAGGGTACTATGAACACTGAAGCTTTCTTT.

At least ten counts were recorded for this clone. This chain links TRBV28 with TRBJ2-7; TRBD1 aligns across 7 bases. With 4 bases clipped from V and 0 bases from J, the junction kept 24 bases outside the gene matches. The CDR3 covers 21 residues. Germline V CDR1 and CDR2: MDHEN, SYDVKM. This CDR3 reads CASSSDWSGQLYNAPSYEQYF. The DNA of the CDR3 is TGTGCCAGCAGTTCCGACTGGTCGGGACAGCTATACAATGCCCCCTCCTACGAGCAGTACTTC.

The chain is built from TRBV25-1 and TRBJ2-2; 8 bases agree with TRBD1. Losses at the gene ends were 4 bases for V and 1 base for J; bases not matched to a gene: 8. The germline V gene has CDR1 MGHDK and CDR2 SYGVNS. This CDR3 is 17 amino acids long. The CDR3 reads CASSGDRGAGNTGELFF. The CDR3, as DNA: TGTGCCAGCAGTGGAGACAGGGGAGCGGGGAACACCGGGGAGCTGTTTTTT.

V and J are TRBV5-1 and TRBJ2-2, with 7 bases identical to TRBD1. J lost 4 bases, V lost 4 bases, and 4 bases had no gene match. Germline V gene data show CDR1 as SGHRS and CDR2 as YFSETQ. This CDR3 comprises 14 residues. CDR3 protein: CASSRDSSTGELFF. CDR3 nucleotide sequence: TGCGCCAGCAGCCGGGACAGCAGCACCGGGGAGCTGTTTTTT.

The V call is TRBV2, the J call TRBJ1-4, with a weak D call TRBD1 (6 bases). Germline V gives CDR1 SNHLY, CDR2 FYNNEI. V gave up 2 bases and J gave up 2 bases, with 12 bases separating them. The CDR3 sequence is 16 residues long. In DNA form, the CDR3 reads TGTGCCAGCAGTGAACTCGGGAGGGGGACTAATGAAAAACTGTTTTTT. Encoded protein: CASSELGRGTNEKLFF.

This chain joins TRBV7-2 and TRBJ2-7; 9 bases match TRBD2. Per the germline V gene, CDR1 is SGHTA and CDR2 is FQGNSA. This CDR3 has 14 residues. J lost 2 bases, V lost 5 bases, and 4 bases had no gene match. CDR3 sequence: CASSPTSGAYEQYF. In DNA form, the CDR3 reads TGTGCCAGCAGCCCGACTAGCGGCGCCTACGAGCAGTACTTC.

The J gene is TRBJ2-3, the V gene TRBV28, with a possible D match to TRBD2 (5 bases). The length of the CDR3 is 13 residues. The V gene lost 3 bases and the J gene lost 3 bases, with 7 bases spanning the gap. Germline assignment: CDR1 MDHEN and CDR2 SYDVKM. CDR3 in amino acids: CASSFTGTDTQYF. For the CDR3, the DNA is TGTGCCAGCAGTTTCACGGGAACAGATACGCAGTATTTT.

The chain uses TRBV6-5 and TRBJ1-2; D is uncertain. V lost 7 bases to trimming and J lost 6 bases, with 15 bases between them. The CDR3 totals 13 residues. Looked up from germline, CDR1 is MNHEY and CDR2 is SVGAGI. The CDR3 bases are TGTGCCAGCACCAGTACACGGAGGGATGGCTACACCTTC. Translation gives CASTSTRRDGYTF.